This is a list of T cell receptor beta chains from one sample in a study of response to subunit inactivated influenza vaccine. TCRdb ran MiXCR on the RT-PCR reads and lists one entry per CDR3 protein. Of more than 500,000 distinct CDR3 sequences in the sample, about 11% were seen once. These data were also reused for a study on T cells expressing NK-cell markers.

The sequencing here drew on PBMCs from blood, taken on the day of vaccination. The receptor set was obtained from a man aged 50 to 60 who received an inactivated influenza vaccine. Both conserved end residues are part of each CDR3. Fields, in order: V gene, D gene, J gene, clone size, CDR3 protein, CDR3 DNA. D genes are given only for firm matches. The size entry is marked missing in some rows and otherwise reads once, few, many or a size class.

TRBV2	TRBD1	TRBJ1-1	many	CASSGQGLNTEAFF	TGTGCCAGCAGTGGACAGGGACTGAACACTGAAGCTTTCTTT
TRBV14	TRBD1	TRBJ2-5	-	CASSQVGTGRQETQYF	TGTGCCAGCAGCCAAGTCGGGACAGGGAGACAAGAGACCCAGTACTTC
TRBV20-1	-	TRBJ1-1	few	CSAEAADASLDTEAFF	TGCAGTGCTGAGGCGGCGGATGCATCCCTTGACACTGAAGCTTTCTTT
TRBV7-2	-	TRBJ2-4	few	CASSSIDRPNIQYF	TGTGCCAGCAGCTCGATCGACAGGCCAAACATTCAGTACTTC
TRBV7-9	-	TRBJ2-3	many	CASSLALGAADTQYF	TGTGCCAGCAGCTTAGCGCTCGGGGCTGCAGATACGCAGTATTTT
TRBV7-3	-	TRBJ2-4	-	CASSPTRGYNIQYF	TGTGCCAGCAGCCCCACCAGGGGATACAACATTCAGTACTTC
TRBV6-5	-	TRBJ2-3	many	CVSSYQLATSTDTQYF	TGTGTCAGCAGTTATCAACTGGCGACTAGCACAGATACGCAGTATTTT
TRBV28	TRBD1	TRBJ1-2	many	CASSLGTGGQYGYTF	TGTGCCAGCAGTTTAGGGACAGGGGGCCAGTATGGCTACACCTTC
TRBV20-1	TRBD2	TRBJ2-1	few	CSAWTSGYNEQFF	TGCAGTGCTTGGACTAGCGGTTACAATGAGCAGTTCTTC
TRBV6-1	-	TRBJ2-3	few	CASSETGPQYF	TGTGCCAGCAGCGAAACCGGGCCGCAGTATTTT
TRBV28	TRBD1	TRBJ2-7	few	CASSYWTGVAEQYF	TGTGCCAGCAGTTATTGGACAGGGGTTGCCGAGCAGTACTTC
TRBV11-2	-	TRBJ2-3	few	CASTNEAVGTDTQYF	TGTGCCAGCACCAACGAGGCGGTGGGGACAGATACGCAGTATTTT
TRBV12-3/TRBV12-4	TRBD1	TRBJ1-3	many	CASSIQGAGNTIYF	TGTGCCAGCAGCATACAGGGGGCTGGAAACACCATATATTTT
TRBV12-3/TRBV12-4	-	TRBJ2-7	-	CASSQRQAGDEQYF	TGTGCCAGCAGTCAACGACAGGCCGGCGACGAGCAGTACTTC
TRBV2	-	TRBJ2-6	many	CASSDDFTGANVLTF	TGTGCCAGCAGTGACGATTTTACTGGGGCCAACGTCCTGACTTTC
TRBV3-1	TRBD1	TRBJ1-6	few	CASSPRDRGNSPLHF	TGTGCCAGCAGCCCCCGGGACAGGGGAAATTCACCCCTCCACTTT
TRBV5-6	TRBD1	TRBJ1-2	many	CASSLRQGAFYTF	TGTGCCAGCAGCCTAAGACAGGGGGCATTCTACACCTTC
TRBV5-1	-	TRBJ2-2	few	CASSWDFYTGELFF	TGCGCCAGCAGCTGGGACTTCTACACCGGGGAGCTGTTTTTT
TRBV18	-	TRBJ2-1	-	CASSFPGTLTYEQFF	TGTGCCAGCTCGTTCCCCGGGACATTGACGTATGAGCAGTTCTTC
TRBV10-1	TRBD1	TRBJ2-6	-	CASRGRDRAFSGANVLTF	TGCGCCAGCAGGGGCCGGGACAGGGCCTTCTCTGGGGCCAACGTCCTGACTTTC
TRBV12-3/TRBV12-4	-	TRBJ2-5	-	CASSSSVAQYF	TGTGCCAGCAGTTCTAGCGTGGCCCAGTACTTC
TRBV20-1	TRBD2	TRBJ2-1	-	CSAFLLAGVHNEQFF	TGCAGTGCCTTCTTACTAGCGGGGGTACACAATGAGCAGTTCTTC
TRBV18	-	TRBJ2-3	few	CASSPLDTTDTQYF	TGTGCCAGCTCACCTCTGGATACCACAGATACGCAGTATTTT
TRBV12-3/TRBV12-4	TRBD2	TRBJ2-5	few	CASSLAKTSGGGETQYF	TGTGCCAGCAGTTTAGCGAAGACTAGCGGGGGGGGAGAGACCCAGTACTTC
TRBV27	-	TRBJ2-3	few	CASSWRFTDTQYF	TGTGCCAGCAGTTGGCGGTTCACAGATACGCAGTATTTT
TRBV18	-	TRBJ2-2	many	CASSPYTGELFF	TGTGCCAGCTCACCGTACACCGGGGAGCTGTTTTTT
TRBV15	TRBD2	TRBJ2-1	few	CATSRPGGTSGRMIHNEQFF	TGTGCCACCAGCAGACCGGGGGGGACTAGCGGGAGGATGATTCACAATGAGCAGTTCTTC